This T cell receptor beta chain was sequenced for a study of blood T cells in healthy people across ages. PCR was performed a second time for about 7 to 11 cycles using a sample-barcoded 5' primer and a J-beta primer mix. TCRdb re-called the 5' RACE reads through MiXCR, storing one row per CDR3 protein. This sample has more than 750,000 distinct CDR3 sequences; almost 30% occur once, and the top ten carry around 9.6%. The CDR3 covers 16 residues. The germline V gene encodes CDR1 LGHDT and CDR2 YNNKEL (reference sequence). With respect to this clonotype: Its ends do not fully match the called genes, so a read error is possible.

The same data also contributed to another study, on T cells of mothers and their children.

The source material was blood. The sequence was obtained from a woman aged 40-49 years in good health. This chain uses TRBV3-1 with TRBJ2-2, with a weak D call TRBD2 (5 bases). The CDR3, as DNA: TGTGCCAGCAGCCACCGCACTCACCAGAACACCGGGGAGCCGTTTTTT. Its translation: CASSHRTHQNTGEPFF.